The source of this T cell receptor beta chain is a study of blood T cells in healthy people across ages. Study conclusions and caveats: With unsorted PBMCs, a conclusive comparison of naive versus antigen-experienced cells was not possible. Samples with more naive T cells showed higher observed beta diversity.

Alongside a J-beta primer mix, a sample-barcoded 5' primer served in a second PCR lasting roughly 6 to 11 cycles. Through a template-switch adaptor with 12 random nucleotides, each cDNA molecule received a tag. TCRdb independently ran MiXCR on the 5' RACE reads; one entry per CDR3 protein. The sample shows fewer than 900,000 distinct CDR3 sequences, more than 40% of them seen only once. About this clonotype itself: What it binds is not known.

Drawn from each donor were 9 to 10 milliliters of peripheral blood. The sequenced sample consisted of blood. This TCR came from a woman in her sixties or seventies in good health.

The chain's CDR3 is CASSLVGVRGNEQFF. DNA of the CDR3: TGTGCCAGCAGCTTAGTGGGAGTGCGGGGCAATGAGCAGTTCTTC. The chain recombines TRBV7-2 with TRBJ2-1; maybe TRBD2 (6 bases). V was shortened by 1 base and J by 6 bases, with 13 bases between the two germline ends. CDR1 SGHTA and CDR2 FQGNSA come from the germline V gene. The length of the CDR3 is 15 residues.